The sequence of this T cell receptor beta chain was determined in a study of glioma-infiltrating T cells after dendritic cell vaccination. The method was immunoSEQ multiplex PCR; TCRdb's version includes in-frame clones alone and lacks a portion of them. The sample holds about 87,000 clones, 75% to 90% seen once. Time point described: after dendritic cell vaccination, including at tumor progression/relapse. Germline assignment: CDR1 SGHNT and CDR2 YYREEE (reference sequence). The ends were cut back, 4 bases at V and 6 bases at J, with 8 bases in the middle. The CDR3 totals 12 residues. This sequence was found in a human donor with glioblastoma. This sample comprised blood, obtained after dendritic cell vaccination. V usage is TRBV5-4 and J usage is TRBJ2-1, with D possibly matching TRBD1 (6 bases). The CDR3 coding sequence is TGTGCCAGCAGCCCGGACAGCAATGAGCAGTTCTTC. This encodes CASSPDSNEQFF. The full variable domain, in which reference TRBV5-4 and TRBJ2-1 provide the parts outside the CDR3, is ETGVTQSPTHLIKTRGQQVTLRCSSQSGHNTVSWYQQALGQGPQFIFQYYREEENGRGNFPPRFSGLQFPNYSSELNVNALELDDSALYLCASSPDSNEQFFGPGTRLTVL.